The rows below give T cell receptor beta chains drawn from one sample of a study of T cells after yellow fever vaccination. TCRdb independently ran MiXCR on the 5' RACE reads; one entry per CDR3 protein. Among roughly 400,000 distinct CDR3 sequences listed, approximately 18% were seen once. The source material was PBMCs, sampled before the yellow fever booster vaccination. These receptors all stem from a man younger than 35 who received the YFV17D yellow fever vaccine. CDR3s include the opening cysteine and the closing phenylalanine or tryptophan. The D gene is left open where the match is weak. A row's size may be missing; if present it is once, few, many or a size class.

V gene	J gene	clone size	D gene	CDR3 DNA	CDR3 protein
TRBV11-2	TRBJ2-3	few	TRBD1	TGTGCCAGCAGCTCGGACAGGTTCACAGATACGCAGTATTTT	CASSSDRFTDTQYF
TRBV10-3	TRBJ1-2	few	TRBD1	TGTGCCATCAGTGAGGCGGAGACAGGGGGTCGAAGTGGCTACACCTTC	CAISEAETGGRSGYTF
TRBV5-4	TRBJ1-4	-	-	TGTGCCAGCAGCTTTGGCAGGGAGGAAAAACTGTTTTTT	CASSFGREEKLFF
TRBV5-1	TRBJ2-5	few	-	TGCGCCAGCAGCTTGGGGTTCGGGGGCACACAAGAGACCCAGTACTTC	CASSLGFGGTQETQYF
TRBV9	TRBJ2-4	few	TRBD2	TGTGCCAGCAGCGTAGGCGCTAGCGGGGGGGCCGACATTCAGTACTTC	CASSVGASGGADIQYF
TRBV5-6	TRBJ2-1	-	-	TGTGCCAGCAGCATAGACAGGAACAATGAGCAGTTCTTC	CASSIDRNNEQFF
TRBV30	TRBJ2-7	-	-	TGTGCCTGGTTCGGGACTGTCCCCTACGAGCAGTACTTC	CAWFGTVPYEQYF
TRBV25-1	TRBJ2-3	few	TRBD2	TGTGCCAGCAGTGAATGGTTCACTGGAGGTGGGGACTCCGTCCGGGGGGGCACAGATACGCAGTATTTT	CASSEWFTGGGDSVRGGTDTQYF
TRBV28	TRBJ2-5	-	TRBD2	TGTGCCAGCAGTCGACCTGCGGTCGGGACTAGGTTGAAGACCCAGTACTTC	CASSRPAVGTRLKTQYF
TRBV5-1	TRBJ2-7	few	TRBD1	TGCGCCAGCAGCAAGGGACAGGGGAGCGTGCGGGAGCAGTACTTC	CASSKGQGSVREQYF
TRBV3-1	TRBJ2-1	few	-	TGTGCCAGCTCCTCGGACTCCTACAATGAGCAGTTCTTC	CASSSDSYNEQFF
TRBV27	TRBJ1-2	few	TRBD1	TGTGCCAGCAGTTTAGACAGGGGGTGGTCTGGCTACACCTTC	CASSLDRGWSGYTF
TRBV10-3	TRBJ1-1	-	TRBD1	TGTGCCATCTCCACAGGGGGCCCTGAAGCTTTCTTT	CAISTGGPEAFF
TRBV20-1	TRBJ2-7	few	-	TGCAGTGCTCGCTACTGGCGTGCCTCCTACGAGCAGTACTTC	CSARYWRASYEQYF
TRBV12-3/TRBV12-4	TRBJ2-5	-	-	TGTGCCAGCAGCCCCGGGCAGGCCCAGTACTTC	CASSPGQAQYF
TRBV7-2	TRBJ2-3	-	-	TGTGCCAGCAGCCCGAATAGGGACACAGATACGCAGTATTTT	CASSPNRDTDTQYF
TRBV4-1	TRBJ2-5	few	-	TGCGCCAGCAGCGAGTTCGGAGCCCAGGGTCTAGCGGAGACCCAGTACTTC	CASSEFGAQGLAETQYF
TRBV6-5	TRBJ1-3	few	-	TGTGCCAGCAGTTACGCAAAGACTTATTCAGTCTCTGGAAACACCATATATTTT	CASSYAKTYSVSGNTIYF
TRBV4-1	TRBJ1-5	-	-	TGCGCCAGCAGCCAAGGCCCACCACAGAAGAGCAATCAGCCCCAGCATTTT	CASSQGPPQKSNQPQHF
TRBV4-2	TRBJ1-3	-	-	TGTGCCAGCAGCCAAGACTGGCCAGGGACATCCGGAAACACCATATATTTT	CASSQDWPGTSGNTIYF
TRBV6-2/TRBV6-3	TRBJ1-1	-	-	TGTGCCAGCAGTTACAGGGGAGAATTCACTGAAGCTTTCTTT	CASSYRGEFTEAFF
TRBV20-1	TRBJ2-5	-	-	TGCAGTGCTAGTATCTCCGTAGAGACCCAGTACTTC	CSASISVETQYF
TRBV6-5	TRBJ2-6	few	-	TGTGCCAGCTCCCATCCCCGGACTGGGTCTGGGGCCAACGTCCTGACTTTC	CASSHPRTGSGANVLTF
TRBV20-1	TRBJ2-7	few	TRBD1	TGCAGTGCTAGAGGCACAGGGGTCCCCGGGTACGAGCAGTACTTC	CSARGTGVPGYEQYF
TRBV20-1	TRBJ1-1	-	-	TGCAGTGCTAGAGTAACAGGGAGACTGATAACTGAAGCTTTCTTT	CSARVTGRLITEAFF
TRBV6-2/TRBV6-3	TRBJ2-1	few	TRBD2	TGTGCCAGCAGTTACCGGCGGGAGGACGATGAGCAGTTCTTC	CASSYRREDDEQFF
TRBV9	TRBJ2-1	-	TRBD2	TGTGCCAGCAGCGTAAGTCCGGCCAGCGGGGGGGGTTACAATGAGCAGTTCTTC	CASSVSPASGGGYNEQFF
TRBV2	TRBJ2-5	few	-	TGTGCCAGCACCCCTGACGCCGGTAGCCCCAAGGAGACCCAGTACTTC	CASTPDAGSPKETQYF
TRBV7-3	TRBJ2-3	many	TRBD2	TGTGCCAGCAGCCGGACTAGCGGGGGCACAGATACGCAGTATTTT	CASSRTSGGTDTQYF
TRBV20-1	TRBJ2-7	-	TRBD1	TGCAGTGCAAGTTGGGACAGGGGCGAGTTCTCCTACGAGCAGTACTTC	CSASWDRGEFSYEQYF
TRBV6-2/TRBV6-3	TRBJ2-7	-	-	TGTGCCAGCAGTTATTCGGATGGCGGGTACGAGCAGTACTTC	CASSYSDGGYEQYF
TRBV12-3/TRBV12-4	TRBJ2-2	-	-	TGTGCCAGCAGTTCCCGGGATCCGAACACCGGGGAGCTGTTTTTT	CASSSRDPNTGELFF
TRBV27	TRBJ1-5	-	TRBD1	TGTGCCAGCAGTTTATCAAGGGGGCTTGGTCAGCCCCAGCATTTT	CASSLSRGLGQPQHF
TRBV10-3	TRBJ2-3	few	TRBD2	TGTGCCACCCGTCCAGCGGGAGGAAGCACAGATACGCAGTATTTT	CATRPAGGSTDTQYF
TRBV12-3/TRBV12-4	TRBJ1-2	few	TRBD1	TGTGCCAGCAGGGACAGGGGGCGATATGGCTACACCTTC	CASRDRGRYGYTF